This TCR beta chain was sequenced during a study of graft-versus-host responses after intestinal transplantation. Germline lookup yields CDR1 SNHLY and CDR2 FYNNEI. This CDR3 has 15 amino acids. V was clipped by 0 bases and J by 7 bases, with 13 bases between them. Comment on this clone: Antigen unknown.

Repertoires were generated with immunoSEQ multiplex PCR, while TCRdb's copy carries only in-frame clones and drops some. Of 81,000 or so clones detected, just under 95% appear once; the ten largest clones hold about 1.1%. This receptor was identified in a human donor who was the organ donor for an intestinal transplant. The V and J genes are TRBV2 and TRBJ1-5, with a possible D match to TRBD1 (6 bases). This sample comprised unstimulated CD8+ T cells sorted from spleen or lymph node cells, obtained before transplant. The CDR3 sequence: CASSEALQGWQPQHF. The CDR3 DNA sequence: TGTGCCAGCAGTGAAGCTCTACAGGGCTGGCAGCCCCAGCATTTT.